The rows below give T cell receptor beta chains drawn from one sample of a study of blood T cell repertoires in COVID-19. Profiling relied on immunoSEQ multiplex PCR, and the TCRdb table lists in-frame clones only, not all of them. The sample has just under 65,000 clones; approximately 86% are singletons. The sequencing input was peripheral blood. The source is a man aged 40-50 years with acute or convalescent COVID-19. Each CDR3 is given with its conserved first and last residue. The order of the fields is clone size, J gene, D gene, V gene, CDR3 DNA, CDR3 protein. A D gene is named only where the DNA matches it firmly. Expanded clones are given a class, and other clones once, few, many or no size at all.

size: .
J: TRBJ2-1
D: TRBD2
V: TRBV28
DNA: TGTGCCAGCCTCTCCTTTAGCGGGGGGTCCTACAATGAGCAGTTCTTC
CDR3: CASLSFSGGSYNEQFF

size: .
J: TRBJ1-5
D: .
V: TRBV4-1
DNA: TGCGCCAGCAGCCAACCGTCGGAGGGCCTCAATCAGCCCCAGCATTTT
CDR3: CASSQPSEGLNQPQHF

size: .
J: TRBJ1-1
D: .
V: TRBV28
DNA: TGTGCCAGCAGGTCAGTGAACACTGAAGCTTTCTTT
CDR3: CASRSVNTEAFF

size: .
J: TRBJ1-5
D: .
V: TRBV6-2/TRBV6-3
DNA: TGTGCCAGCAGCAAGTGGCAGGGCCCCAATCAGCCCCAGCATTTT
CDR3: CASSKWQGPNQPQHF

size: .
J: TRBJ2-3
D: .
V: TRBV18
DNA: TGTGCCAGCTCACCTCCAGGGCTTTCCACAGATACGCAGTATTTT
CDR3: CASSPPGLSTDTQYF

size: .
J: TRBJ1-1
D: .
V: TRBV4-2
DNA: TGTGCCAGCAGCCAAGACCCAACTGGGACACCGACTGAAGCTTTCTTT
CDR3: CASSQDPTGTPTEAFF

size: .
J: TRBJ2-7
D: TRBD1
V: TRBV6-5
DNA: TGTGCCACCCAAGGACAGGGGGCTAACGAGCAGTACTTC
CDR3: CATQGQGANEQYF

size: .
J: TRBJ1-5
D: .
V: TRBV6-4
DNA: TGTGCCAGCAGTGACGGGGAGAGTGAGCCCCAGCATTTT
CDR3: CASSDGESEPQHF

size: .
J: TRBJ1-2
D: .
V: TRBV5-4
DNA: TGTGCCAGCAGCTTGAGTACTATGTCGGGTGGCTACACCTTC
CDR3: CASSLSTMSGGYTF

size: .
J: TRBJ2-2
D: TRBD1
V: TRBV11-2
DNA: TGTGCCAGCAGCTTCGGGACAGGTTCGAACACCGGGGAGCTGTTTTTT
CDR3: CASSFGTGSNTGELFF

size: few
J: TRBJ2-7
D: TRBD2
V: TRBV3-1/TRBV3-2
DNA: TGTGCCAGCAGCCCCCGTCCCTCTAGCGGGGGGATGGCCTACGAGCAGTACTTC
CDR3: CASSPRPSSGGMAYEQYF

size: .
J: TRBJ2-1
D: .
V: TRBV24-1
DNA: TGTGCCACCAGAGGCGGCAGCGGCTACAATGAGCAGTTCTTC
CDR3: CATRGGSGYNEQFF

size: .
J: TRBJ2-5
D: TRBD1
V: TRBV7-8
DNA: TGTGCCAGCAGCCGGGACAGGGAGGAGACCCAGTACTTC
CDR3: CASSRDREETQYF

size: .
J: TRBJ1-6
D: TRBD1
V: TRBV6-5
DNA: TGTGCCAGCACTTCGGGACAGGGAATGGGGTCACCCCTCCACTTT
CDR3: CASTSGQGMGSPLHF

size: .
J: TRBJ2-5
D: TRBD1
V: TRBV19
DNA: TGTGCCAGTAGTATTAAACGGGGGACAGGGCCCCACTTC
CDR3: CASSIKRGTGPHF

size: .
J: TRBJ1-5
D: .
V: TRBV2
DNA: TGTGCCAGCAGTCCCTCCAGGATTCTCAATCAGCCCCAGCATTTT
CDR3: CASSPSRILNQPQHF

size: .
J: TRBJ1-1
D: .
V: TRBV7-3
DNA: TGTGCCAGCAGCTTAGTCCGGGGGAACACTGAAGCTTTCTTT
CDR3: CASSLVRGNTEAFF

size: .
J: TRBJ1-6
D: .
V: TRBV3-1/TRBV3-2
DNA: TGTGCCAGCAGCCAAGGGGCTAATTCACCCCTCCACTTT
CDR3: CASSQGANSPLHF

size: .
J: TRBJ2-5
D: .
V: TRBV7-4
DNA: TGTGCCAGCAGACAGGGTCGGAAAGAGACCCAGTACTTC
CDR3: CASRQGRKETQYF

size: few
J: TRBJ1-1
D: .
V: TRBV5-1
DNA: TGCGCCACTTCAGAACAGGGAGACACTGAAGCTTTCTTT
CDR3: CATSEQGDTEAFF

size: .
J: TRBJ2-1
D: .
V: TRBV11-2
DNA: TGTGCCAGCACCCCGCAGGGTAGCTCCTACAATGAGCAGTTCTTC
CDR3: CASTPQGSSYNEQFF

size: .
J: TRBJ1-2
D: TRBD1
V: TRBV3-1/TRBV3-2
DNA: TGTGCCAGCAGCCCTAGGACAGGCAACTATGGCTACACCTTC
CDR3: CASSPRTGNYGYTF

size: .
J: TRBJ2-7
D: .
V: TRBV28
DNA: TGTGCCAGCAGTTCGGGACTCTACGAGCAGTACTTC
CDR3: CASSSGLYEQYF